Included here is one T cell receptor (beta chain) sequence, with context. Its antigen is not known. These data belong to a study of shared clonotypes between healthy human individuals. Study overall: The cohort comprised a couple of women and a few men. Their ages spanned 18 to 49 years. A donor's plate count was three for CD4 naive and three for CD4 memory; CD8 naive had two and CD8 memory one. Study-wide findings and caveats: Generally, naive subsets came out with larger estimated richness than memory subsets.

The CDR3 spans 17 residues. Per germline, CDR1 LGHNA and CDR2 YSLEER. V lost 0 bases and J lost 0, with 11 bases in between. This table comes from immunoSEQ multiplex PCR, and its TCRdb copy is limited to in-frame clones, with some not included. The table records around 2.5 million clones, 93% of them present only once. The chain recombines TRBV4-3 with TRBJ2-2, with D perhaps matching TRBD1 (5 bases). The source of this sequence is a young man in good health. Some clones in this sample may be carry-over from other donors' samples. The specimen was naive CD4+ T cells from PBMCs. The subset: CD45RA+ positively selected. The CDR3, as DNA: TGCGCCAGCAGCCAAGATTGGCAGGGTGCGAACACCGGGGAGCTGTTTTTT. Its translation is CASSQDWQGANTGELFF.